These 11 T cell receptor beta chains originate from one sample sequenced in a study of T cell clonality in common variable immunodeficiency. The antigens for these receptors are not known. Study outcomes and limitations: Reportedly, TCR beta sequences from common variable immunodeficiency showed fewer deletions and N-nucleotide insertions.

Data came from immunoSEQ multiplex PCR; TCRdb stores just in-frame clones and leaves some out. The sample holds tens of thousands of clones, and no clone turns up only once. What was sequenced was peripheral blood mononuclear cells. These receptor sequences come from a human donor with common variable immunodeficiency.

This clone was detected many times. The read terminates 3 residues before the CDR3 end, so the remaining end is supplied by the germline J gene. The J gene is TRBJ2-1, the V gene TRBV5-4; 7 bases line up with TRBD2. V was clipped by 0 bases and J by 1 base; unmatched bases: 1. The germline V gene has CDR1 SGHNT and CDR2 YYREEE (reference sequence). The CDR3 is made up of 15 amino acids. Incomplete CDR3 DNA: TGTGCCAGCAGCTTGGAAGCGGGGTCCTACAATGAG. Protein: CASSLEAGSYNE. The CDR3 in its entirety is CASSLEAGSYNEQFF.

In its sample, this clone was seen many times. Read data end 3 residues before the CDR3 end; the end is taken from the germline J gene. The chain has TRBV19 and TRBJ1-1; weak D call: TRBD1 (6 bases). V was clipped by 5 bases and J by 4 bases, with 17 bases between them. CDR3 length: 15 residues. The germline V gene has CDR1 LNHDA and CDR2 SQIVND (reference sequence). The sequenced part of the CDR3 DNA is TGTGCCAGTAGTTCTTACGGGGGGGCCGTCACTGAA. Protein product: CASSSYGGAVTE. The full CDR3 protein is CASSSYGGAVTEAFF.

This clone was counted a few times. The CDR3 bases that were read are TGTGCCAGCAGCTTGCGGGGTACTAGCACAGATACG. Translating it yields CASSLRGTSTDT. The entire CDR3 protein is CASSLRGTSTDTQYF. The chain uses TRBV11-2 and TRBJ2-3; possibly TRBD2 for D (6 bases). The CDR3 is cut off 3 residues early in the read; its end comes from the germline J gene. The germline CDR1 and CDR2 sequences are SGHAT and FQNNGV. V was pared by 3 bases and J by 0 bases, with 10 bases between. This CDR3 region has 15 residues.

This clone is medium-sized in the sample. Read data end 3 residues before the CDR3 end; the end is taken from the germline J gene. This chain links TRBV6-4 with TRBJ2-3, with 12 nucleotides matching TRBD2. Per germline, CDR1 MRHNA and CDR2 SNTAGT. This CDR3 is 15 amino acids long. V dropped 6 bases and J dropped 4; count of bases not matched to a gene: 5. Incomplete CDR3 DNA: TGTGCCAGCAGGGCCTCTAGCGGGGGGGCAGATACG. As protein: CASRASSGGADT. The whole CDR3 protein reads CASRASSGGADTQYF.

This clone was seen ten or more times. The read halts 3 residues ahead of the CDR3 end, with the missing end drawn from the germline J gene. The chain recombines TRBV5-4 with TRBJ2-3, with a possible D match to TRBD1 (5 bases). The CDR3 is made up of 14 amino acids. Trimming removed 1 base at V and 5 bases at J, with 11 bases between. Germline V CDR1 and CDR2: SGHNT, YYREEE (reference sequence). Partial CDR3 DNA: TGTGCCAGCAGCTTGAAAGGGGCAGGAGATACG. It codes for CASSLKGAGDT. The entire CDR3 reads CASSLKGAGDTQYF.

As for this clone: The read halts 3 residues ahead of the CDR3 end, with the missing end drawn from the germline J gene. This chain connects TRBV6-1 to TRBJ1-2; TRBD1 aligns across 7 bases. Unmatched junction bases numbered 9, after V lost 1 base and J lost 7 bases. From germline, CDR1 is MNHNS and CDR2 SASEGT. The CDR3 covers 15 residues. The sequenced part of the CDR3 DNA is TGTGCCAGCAGTGAAGGGGGCAGGGGGGTACGTGGC. Its translation is CASSEGGRGVRG. From start to end, the CDR3 is CASSEGGRGVRGYTF.

This clone was found many times. The sequence runs out 3 residues before the end of the CDR3; the remainder is reconstructed from the germline J gene. The J gene is TRBJ2-5, the V gene TRBV19; a possible D gene is TRBD2 (6 bases). Germline V gives CDR1 LNHDA, CDR2 SQIVND (reference sequence). V lost 5 bases, J lost 5 bases, and 15 bases lay in between. The CDR3 contains 14 residues. The CDR3 DNA, read in part, is TGTGCCAGTAGTTCGGCTAGGGGAGGTGAGACC. It encodes CASSSARGGET. The complete CDR3 sequence is CASSSARGGETQYF.

This clone was recorded at least ten times. The read finishes 3 residues shy of the CDR3 end, and the germline J gene is used to complete it. The rearrangement uses TRBV5-1 and TRBJ2-1, with D possibly TRBD2 on 5 matching bases. V gave up 0 bases and J gave up 8 bases, with 9 bases separating them. The CDR3 has 13 amino acids. Looked up from germline, CDR1 is SGHRS and CDR2 is YFSETQ. The covered CDR3 bases are TGCGCCAGCAGCTTGGGAGGGTATGATGAG. This gives the protein CASSLGGYDE. In full, the CDR3 is CASSLGGYDEQFF.

This clone was detected many times. The CDR3 sequence is CASSIALPTDTQYF. The sequenced part of the CDR3 DNA is TGTGCCAGTAGTATCGCCCTACCTACAGATACG. This chain links TRBV19 with TRBJ2-3; unclear D gene. The CDR3 goes on 3 residues after the read ends, and that part is filled in from the germline J gene. CDR3 length: 14 residues. V lost 3 bases to trimming and J lost 3 bases, with 10 bases between them. Per the germline V gene, CDR1 is LNHDA and CDR2 is SQIVND (reference sequence).

This clone was observed at least ten times. The read stops 3 residues short of the end of the CDR3; the missing end is completed from the germline J gene. The rearrangement links TRBV5-1 to TRBJ1-1; D perhaps matches TRBD1 (6 bases). The CDR3 totals 16 residues. The germline gives CDR1 SGHRS, CDR2 YFSETQ. Trimming removed 4 bases at V and 2 bases at J, with 18 bases between. CDR3 bases read: TGCGCCAGCAGCGTACTACAGGGAACCCTCAACACTGAA. This sequence encodes CASSVLQGTLNTE. The entire CDR3 reads CASSVLQGTLNTEAFF.

This clone showed up many times. The read halts 3 residues ahead of the CDR3 end, with the missing end drawn from the germline J gene. The genes are TRBV11-2 and TRBJ2-5; D ambiguous. Germline-derived CDR1 and CDR2 are SGHAT and FQNNGV. The CDR3 runs 14 residues. V lost 1 base to trimming and J lost 7 bases, with 13 bases between them. The CDR3 bases that were read are TGTGCCAGCAGCTTAGGTACGGGTCTTTTGACC. It yields the protein CASSLGTGLLT. In full, the CDR3 reads CASSLGTGLLTQYF. Full variable domain (missing parts from reference TRBV11-2 and TRBJ2-5): EAGVAQSPRYKIIEKRQSVAFWCNPISGHATLYWYQQILGQGPKLLIQFQNNGVVDDSQLPKDRFSAERLKGVDSTLKIQPAKLEDSAVYLCASSLGTGLLTQYFGPGTRLLVL.